This note documents a single T cell receptor (beta chain) sequence. Profiled with immunoSEQ multiplex PCR; TCRdb holds only in-frame clones, not every one. The data show roughly 25,000 clones, approximately 86% seen once. This entry comes from a study of T cells in localized non-small cell lung cancer. The CDR3 runs to 14 residues. Trimming cost V 0 bases and J 1 base, with 10 bases left between them. Germline CDR1 reads GTSNPN; CDR2 reads SVGIG (reference sequence). This sequence was found in an older male donor with stage II squamous cell lung carcinoma. The J gene is TRBJ2-7, the V gene TRBV30; possibly TRBD1 for D (5 bases). This specimen consisted of peripheral blood, obtained before any cancer treatment. CDR3 in amino acids: CAWSVGAESYEQYF. The CDR3 DNA reads TGTGCCTGGAGTGTAGGGGCGGAATCCTACGAGCAGTACTTC.